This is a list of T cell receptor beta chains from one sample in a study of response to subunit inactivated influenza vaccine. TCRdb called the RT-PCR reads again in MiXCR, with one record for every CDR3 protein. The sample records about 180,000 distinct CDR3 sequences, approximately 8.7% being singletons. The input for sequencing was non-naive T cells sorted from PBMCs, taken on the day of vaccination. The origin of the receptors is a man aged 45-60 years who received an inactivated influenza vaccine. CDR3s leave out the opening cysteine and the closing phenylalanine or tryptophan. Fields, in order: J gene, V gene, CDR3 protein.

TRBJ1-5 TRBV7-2 ASSPGTGGWPQD
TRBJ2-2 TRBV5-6 ASSFPISGGNTGELF
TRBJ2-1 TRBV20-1 SASQARGTYNEQF
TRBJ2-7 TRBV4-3 ASSKQGSGYEQY
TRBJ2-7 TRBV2 ASRGGGAFEQY
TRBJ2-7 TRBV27 ASSLGTGASYEQY
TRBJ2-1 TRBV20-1 SARGQSVYNEQF
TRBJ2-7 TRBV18 ASSPRPEAYEQY
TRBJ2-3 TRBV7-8 ASSLWDRETTDTQY
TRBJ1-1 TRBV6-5 ASGQGGAEAF
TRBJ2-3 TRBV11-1 ASSSWGGSTDTQY
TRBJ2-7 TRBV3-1 ATTKSSGSSYEQY
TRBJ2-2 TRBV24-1 ATSDSGQGATGELF
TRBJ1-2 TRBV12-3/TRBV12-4 ASSTGQGNYGYT
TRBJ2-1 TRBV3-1 ASSVGLDDEQF
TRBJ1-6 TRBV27 ASSLQWAYNSPLH
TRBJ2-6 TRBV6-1 ASSDVRGSGANVLT
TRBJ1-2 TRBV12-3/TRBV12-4 ASSRGQIYGYT
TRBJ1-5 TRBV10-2 ASSEGNQPQH
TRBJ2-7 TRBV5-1 ASSLLVGVSGSSYEQY
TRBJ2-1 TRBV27 ASSPRTSGRPGQF
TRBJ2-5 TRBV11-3 ASSNYPSGEIQETQY
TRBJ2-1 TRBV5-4 ASSSGQGGLYNEQF
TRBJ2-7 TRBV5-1 ASRYEQYAYEQY
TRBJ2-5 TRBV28 ASSFSGLAGGFQETQY
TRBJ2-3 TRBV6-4 ASSGDSDTDTQY
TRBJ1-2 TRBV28 ASSSMVYGYT
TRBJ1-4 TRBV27 ASRNSASDLEKLF
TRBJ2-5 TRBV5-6 ASSSPGEATQETQY
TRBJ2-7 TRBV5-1 ASSYRTSGAHPYYEQY
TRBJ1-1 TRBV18 ASSPTQVNTEAF
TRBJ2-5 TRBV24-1 ATSDASDGGFETQY